These 21 T cell receptor beta chains originate from one sample sequenced in a study of T cell repertoires in cytomegalovirus infection. TCRdb reprocessed the reads via MiXCR and lists one record per CDR3 protein. The data contain hundreds of thousands of distinct CDR3 sequences, about 28% of them seen just once; the ten biggest clones take up roughly 20%. No cognate antigen is known for these TCRs. This specimen was cultured PBMCs, taken from culture after CMV antigen stimulation. The receptors here all came from a human donor in good health (CMV status not recorded). Some clones in this sample may be carry-over from other donors' samples.

This clonotype showed up just a few times. The chain joins TRBV7-8 to TRBJ1-1; D possibly corresponds to TRBD1 (5 bases). Trimming left V 5 bases short and J 7 bases short, with 14 bases between. Germline assignment: CDR1 SGHVS and CDR2 FQNEAQ. The CDR3 spans 13 residues. CDR3 bases: TGTGCCAGCAGCCCCCCCGGGGCTTTTGAAGCTTTCTTT. It translates to CASSPPGAFEAFF.

This clonotype was counted between two and nine times. This chain joins TRBV12-3 or TRBV12-4 and TRBJ1-4; TRBD1 agrees at 7 bases. The length of the CDR3 is 15 residues. The V and J ends lost 7 bases and 3 bases, in that order; junction bases with no gene match: 8. Written as DNA, the CDR3 is TGTGCCAGCACCTTAGACGGGACAGCTAATGAAAAACTGTTTTTT. This gives the protein CASTLDGTANEKLFF.

V is TRBV12-3 or TRBV12-4 and J is TRBJ1-1, with D unresolved. This CDR3 contains 11 residues. Trimming shortened V by 6 bases and J by 9 bases, and 11 bases separated the two germline ends. CDR3 nucleotide sequence: TGTGCCAGCAGCACCCGAGTCAAAGCTTTCTTT. Translated: CASSTRVKAFF.

This clonotype was found a few times. The chain links TRBV29-1 to TRBJ1-1, with 7 nucleotides matching TRBD1. The V and J ends lost 6 bases and 6 bases, in that order; junction bases with no gene match: 7. The CDR3 extends over 12 amino acids. Germline V gives CDR1 SQVTM, CDR2 ANQGSEA. CDR3 loop: CSVQRGRAEAFF. CDR3 DNA sequence: TGCAGCGTACAGAGGGGGCGGGCTGAAGCTTTCTTT.

In regard to this clonotype: Germline and junction disagree at one end, which may indicate a read error. The V gene is TRBV12-3 or TRBV12-4, the J gene TRBJ2-1, with 11 bases fitting TRBD2. The CDR3 loop spans 15 amino acids. CDR3 nucleotides: TGTGCCAGCACTTTACTAGCGGGGGAGTCCAATGAGCAGTTCTTC. Translation: CASTLLAGESNEQFF.

This clonotype was seen a few times. The chain is built from TRBV7-8 and TRBJ2-1; perhaps TRBD2 as D (5 bases). Germline assignment: CDR1 SGHVS and CDR2 FQNEAQ. The V end was cut by 0 bases, the J end by 8 bases, with 8 bases between. The CDR3 sequence is 13 residues long. This CDR3 reads CASSLALEDEQFF. The DNA of the CDR3 is TGTGCCAGCAGCTTAGCGCTGGAGGATGAGCAGTTCTTC.

By share, this clonotype counts as medium-sized (0.01 to 0.1%). This chain connects TRBV7-9 to TRBJ1-5; maybe TRBD1 (6 bases). The CDR3 is 15 amino acids. Trimming took 5 bases from V and 5 from J, leaving 16 bases between them. Looked up from germline, CDR1 is SEHNR and CDR2 is FQNEAQ (reference sequence). CDR3 DNA sequence: TGTGCCAGCAGCACCTCTAACAGGGAGGATCAGCCCCAGCATTTT. Protein sequence: CASSTSNREDQPQHF.

The sample holds many counts of this clonotype. The chain couples TRBV28 to TRBJ2-3, with TRBD2 matching 9 bases. After removal of 1 base from V and 3 bases from J, the junction contained 8 bases not matched to a gene. Germline V gene data show CDR1 as MDHEN and CDR2 as SYDVKM. CDR3 size: 17 residues. CDR3 in DNA: TGTGCCAGCAGTTTATCCCCGCGTAGCGGGGGAACAGATACGCAGTATTTT. Translated, it gives CASSLSPRSGGTDTQYF.

This clonotype was recorded many times. V and J are TRBV12-3 or TRBV12-4 and TRBJ1-5, with a tentative D call TRBD1 (5 bases). Trimming cost V 3 bases and J 0 bases, with 9 bases left between them. The CDR3 covers 15 residues. CDR3 sequence reads: CASSFSGHSNQPQHF. CDR3 DNA: TGTGCCAGCAGTTTTTCAGGGCATAGCAATCAGCCCCAGCATTTT.

In its sample, this clonotype was seen a few times. V is TRBV7-6 and J is TRBJ1-1; a possible D gene is TRBD1 (5 bases). The germline V gene has CDR1 SGHVS and CDR2 FNYEAQ. With 1 base removed from V and 8 bases from J, the gap between germline ends came to 11 bases. The CDR3 runs to 13 residues. CDR3 in DNA: TGTGCCAGCAGCTTAGTGTACGGGGCGGAAGCTTTCTTT. It yields the protein CASSLVYGAEAFF.

This clonotype was seen a few times. The rearrangement links TRBV20-1 to TRBJ2-1; TRBD2 might be the D (7 bases). Germline CDR1 and CDR2: DFQATT and SNEGSKA (reference sequence). Trimming left V 0 bases short and J 4 bases short, with 19 bases between. This CDR3 contains 17 residues. The CDR3 region is CSAREQSGGRGYNEQFF. The DNA of the CDR3 is TGCAGTGCTAGAGAACAATCGGGGGGCCGGGGGTACAATGAGCAGTTCTTC.

The sample holds many counts of this clonotype. V and J are TRBV9 and TRBJ1-1; D uncertain. The CDR3 has 15 residues. Germline V gene sequence: CDR1 SGDLS, CDR2 YYNGEE. V lost 0 bases to trimming and J lost 1 base, with 10 bases between them. CDR3 sequence: CASSVVITSNTEAFF. The CDR3 coding sequence is TGTGCCAGCAGCGTAGTTATCACATCGAACACTGAAGCTTTCTTT. Variable domain in full (rest from reference TRBV9 and TRBJ1-1): DSGVTQTPKHLITATGQRVTLRCSPRSGDLSVYWYQQSLDQGLQFLIQYYNGEERAKGNILERFSAQQFPDLHSELNLSSLELGDSALYFCASSVVITSNTEAFFGQGTRLTVV.

The chain joins TRBV2 to TRBJ2-1; 9 positions match TRBD2. Germline CDR1 and CDR2: SNHLY and FYNNEI. V shed 2 bases, J shed 8 bases, and the junction held 4 bases outside the gene matches. The CDR3 is 14 residues long. In DNA form, the CDR3 reads TGTGCCAGCAGTGAACTAGCGGGAAGGGATGAGCAGTTCTTC. Protein product: CASSELAGRDEQFF.

The chain combines TRBV7-6 with TRBJ1-1, with 7 bases fitting TRBD1. Germline lookup yields CDR1 SGHVS and CDR2 FNYEAQ. V was clipped by 3 bases and J by 1 base; unmatched bases: 5. The CDR3 has 15 residues. The CDR3 nucleotides are TGTGCCAGCAGCTTCGAACAGGGGTCGAACACTGAAGCTTTCTTT. It specifies CASSFEQGSNTEAFF. Using reference TRBV7-6 and TRBJ1-1 for the parts outside the CDR3, the full variable domain is GAGVSQSPRYKVTKRGQDVALRCDPISGHVSLYWYRQALGQGPEFLTYFNYEAQQDKSGLPNDRFSAERPEGSISTLTIQRTEQRDSAMYRCASSFEQGSNTEAFFGQGTRLTVV.

This sequence joins TRBV15 and TRBJ2-1; no reliable D call. Germline CDR1 is LNHNV and CDR2 is YYDKDF (reference sequence). CDR3 length: 12 amino acids. V was pared by 1 base and J by 5 bases, with 3 bases between. CDR3 region: CATSRVHNEQFF. Here the CDR3 DNA reads TGTGCCACCAGCAGAGTGCACAATGAGCAGTTCTTC.

Many counts were recorded for this clonotype. The chain employs TRBV7-8 and TRBJ1-5; a possible D gene is TRBD1 (6 bases). V lost 4 bases to trimming and J lost 5 bases, with 9 bases between them. Per the germline V gene, CDR1 is SGHVS and CDR2 is FQNEAQ. The CDR3 runs to 13 residues. For the CDR3, the DNA is TGTGCCAGCAGCTCCAGGGGATATCAGCCCCAGCATTTT. Protein sequence: CASSSRGYQPQHF.

This clonotype has more than one count but fewer than ten. The J gene is TRBJ1-2, the V gene TRBV15; TRBD1 matches at 7 bases. CDR1 is LNHNV and CDR2 is YYDKDF in the germline V gene (reference sequence). The CDR3 is made up of 14 amino acids. The V gene end was trimmed by 4 bases and the J gene end by 4 bases; junction bases not matched to a gene: 6. CDR3 DNA: TGTGCCACCAGCAAAGGTAGACAGGGCTATGGCTACACCTTC. Encoded protein: CATSKGRQGYGYTF.

This clonotype occurred a few times. The chain couples TRBV10-2 to TRBJ1-2; TRBD1 matches at 8 bases. Germline loops: CDR1 WSHSY, CDR2 SAAADI. This CDR3 has 14 amino acids. V lost 2 bases, J lost 4 bases, and 3 bases stayed unmatched. The chain's CDR3 is CASSEDRGSYGYTF. The CDR3 bases are TGCGCCAGCAGTGAGGACAGGGGCTCCTATGGCTACACCTTC.

The chain has TRBV12-3 or TRBV12-4 and TRBJ1-6, with D unclear. This CDR3 is 14 amino acids long. Trimming cost V 1 base and J 5 bases, with 6 bases left between them. The CDR3 bases are TGTGCCAGCAGTTTAGGGAGTAATAATTCACCCCTCCACTTT. Translating it yields CASSLGSNNSPLHF.

This chain links TRBV30 with TRBJ1-6; D gene uncertain. V was cut by 4 bases and J by 4 bases, with 5 bases left in between. In germline, CDR1 is GTSNPN, CDR2 SVGIG (reference sequence). This CDR3 contains 12 residues. The CDR3 protein is CAWKFYNSPLHF. The CDR3 bases are TGTGCCTGGAAGTTTTATAATTCACCCCTCCACTTT.

This rearrangement joins TRBV5-1 to TRBJ2-7; D possibly corresponds to TRBD1 (5 bases). V lost 0 bases and J 3 bases, leaving 7 bases between the germline ends. The CDR3 length is 13 residues. CDR1 and CDR2 (germline): SGHRS, YFSETQ. The CDR3 DNA reads as TGCGCCAGCAGCTTGGTAGGGGACTACGAGCAGTACTTC. The encoded protein is CASSLVGDYEQYF.